The 8 T cell receptor beta chains below come from one sample, sequenced in a study of T cells in Graves' hyperthyroidism and ophthalmopathy (dated by TCRdb to between 2018 and 2020). Library creation used multiplex PCR. Reads for this sample came from an Illumina HiSeq 2000. The TCR beta CDR3 regions were amplified from the RNA transcripts. The first round of RT-PCR for the TCR CDR3 was performed with the HTBI primer set and the Qiagen OneStep RT-PCR kit. The public reads were reprocessed in TCRdb via fastp at Q25 and MiXCR, keeping in-frame beta chains. Each record represents a unique CDR3 protein, reported with the most common genes and DNA among its rows. This sample comprises some 200,000 distinct CDR3 sequences, 17% of them detected only once. The ten largest clones take up roughly 55% of the sample. The specimen was blood. The receptor source for this set is a woman between 50 and 59 years old with Graves' hyperthyroidism.

There are a few counts of this clonotype. The CDR3 here is CASSLSRPSTDTQYF. CDR3 nucleotide sequence: TGTGCCAGCAGTTTATCCCGTCCGAGCACAGATACGCAGTATTTT. The chain employs TRBV27 and TRBJ2-3; no definite D call. The ends were cut back, 0 bases at V and 0 bases at J, with 7 bases in the middle. This CDR3 is built from 15 residues. Germline assignment: CDR1 MNHEY and CDR2 SMNVEV (reference sequence).

V gene TRBV11-1 combines with J gene TRBJ2-7; a weak D match, TRBD2 (6 bases). The germline CDR1 and CDR2 sequences are SGHAT and FQDESV (reference sequence). The CDR3 is 14 residues long. V lost 5 bases and J lost 2, with 13 bases in between. This CDR3 is CASSHSREAYEQYF. CDR3 bases: TGTGCCAGCAGCCACAGTAGGGAGGCCTACGAGCAGTACTTC.

V and J are TRBV2 and TRBJ1-6, with D unresolved. Trimming removed 2 bases at V and 7 bases at J, with 9 bases between. The CDR3 covers 14 residues. Germline loops: CDR1 SNHLY, CDR2 FYNNEI. Here the CDR3 reads CASSERVTNSPLHF. DNA for the CDR3: TGTGCCAGCAGTGAAAGGGTAACGAATTCACCCCTCCACTTT.

The V gene is TRBV3-1, the J gene TRBJ2-5; D ambiguous. Per germline, CDR1 LGHDT and CDR2 YNNKEL (reference sequence). The ends were cut back, 0 bases at V and 1 base at J, with 6 bases in the middle. This CDR3 has 14 residues. CDR3 residues: CASSQDDFQETQYF. CDR3 nucleotides: TGTGCCAGCAGCCAAGATGACTTCCAAGAGACCCAGTACTTC.

V and J are TRBV6-2 or TRBV6-3 and TRBJ2-4; TRBD1 matches 7 bases. Germline-derived CDR1 and CDR2 are MNHEY and SVGEGT. The CDR3 extends over 14 amino acids. Losses at the gene ends were 4 bases for V and 6 bases for J; bases not matched to a gene: 6. CDR3 amino acids: CASSFKTGLNIQYF. The CDR3 DNA reads TGTGCCAGCAGTTTTAAGACAGGGCTAAACATTCAGTACTTC.

This clonotype has at least ten counts. The gene calls are TRBV18 and TRBJ1-1; 7 bases agree with TRBD1. This CDR3 has 16 residues. V trimming: 2 bases; J trimming: 3 bases; junction bases outside the gene matches: 9. CDR1 is KGHSH and CDR2 is LQKENI in the germline V gene. The CDR3 here is CASSPTTGDADTEAFF. The CDR3, as DNA: TGTGCCAGCTCACCAACTACAGGGGACGCGGACACTGAAGCTTTCTTT. Full variable domain (missing parts from reference TRBV18 and TRBJ1-1): NAGVMQNPRHLVRRRGQEARLRCSPMKGHSHVYWYRQLPEEGLKFMVYLQKENIIDESGMPKERFSAEFPKEGPSILRIQQVVRGDSAAYFCASSPTTGDADTEAFFGQGTRLTVV.

This clonotype was counted many times. The gene calls are TRBV29-1 and TRBJ2-3; TRBD2 matches at 8 bases. Germline-derived CDR1 and CDR2 are SQVTM and ANQGSEA. The trim removed 7 bases at V and 2 bases at J, leaving 8 bases unmatched. The length of the CDR3 is 14 residues. CDR3 region: CSAKSGRTTDTQYF. In nucleotides, the CDR3 is TGCAGCGCGAAAAGCGGGAGAACCACAGATACGCAGTATTTT.

Turning to this clonotype: This may be a read error: a much more frequent sequence differs by one nucleotide. V is TRBV2 and J is TRBJ2-7, with 8 bases aligning to TRBD1. Germline CDR1 and CDR2: SNHLY and FYNNEI. V was pared by 10 bases and J by 7 bases, with 12 bases of the junction left unmatched. This CDR3 contains 13 residues. This chain's CDR3 is CAITKQGVREQYF. Here the CDR3 DNA reads TGTGCCATCACAAAACAGGGGGTTAGGGAGCAGTACTTC. The variable domain in full, with the rest retrieved from reference TRBV2 and TRBJ2-7, is EPEVTQTPSHQVTQMGQEVILRCVPISNHLYFYWYRQILGQKVEFLVSFYNNEISEKSEIFDDQFSVERPDGSNFTLKIRSTKLEDSAMYFCAITKQGVREQYFGPGTRLTVT.